The 25 T cell receptor beta chains given below trace back to one sample, sequenced in a study of cytomegalovirus exposure and HLA in healthy donors. The data were produced by immunoSEQ multiplex PCR, yet TCRdb's version contains in-frame clones alone and is incomplete. The sample contains fewer than 90,000 clones, roughly 94% of which appear only once. Sequenced sample: PBMCs. The receptors were sampled from a woman younger than 30 in good health and CMV-seropositive.

The CDR3 DNA reads as TGTGCCAGCATGATGGACAGGGACAGTGAAGCTTTCTTT. This sequence encodes CASMMDRDSEAFF. V is TRBV7-7 and J is TRBJ1-1, with 8 bases that match TRBD1. Germline CDR1 reads SSHAT; CDR2 reads FNYEAQ (reference sequence). The CDR3 sequence is 13 residues long. Trimming at V came to 7 bases and at J to 7 bases, leaving 8 bases not matched to a gene.

This chain links TRBV11-2 with TRBJ1-6; D possibly corresponds to TRBD1 (5 bases). V was pared by 1 base and J by 14 bases, with 12 bases between. This CDR3 spans 13 amino acids. The V gene's germline CDR1 is SGHAT and CDR2 FQNNGV. CDR3 DNA sequence: TGTGCCAGCAGCTTAGGGGGCGTGGGAACCCTCCACTTT. It codes for CASSLGGVGTLHF.

This clone has just one count. The gene calls are TRBV6-1 and TRBJ1-5; 8 nucleotides match TRBD1. Germline V gives CDR1 MNHNS, CDR2 SASEGT. Trimming at V came to 6 bases and at J to 0 bases, leaving 4 bases not matched to a gene. This CDR3 is built from 15 residues. This CDR3 reads CASSRTGLSNQPQHF. The CDR3 bases are TGTGCCAGCAGCAGGACAGGGCTTAGCAATCAGCCCCAGCATTTT.

V and J are TRBV7-9 and TRBJ1-1; D remains ambiguous. The CDR3 is 12 amino acids. V lost 1 base, J lost 7 bases, and 7 bases lay in between. CDR1 and CDR2 (germline): SEHNR, FQNEAQ (reference sequence). CDR3 loop: CASSLGEFEAFF. DNA for the CDR3: TGTGCCAGCAGCTTAGGAGAGTTTGAAGCTTTCTTT.

The chain has TRBV19 and TRBJ2-7; 8 nucleotides line up with TRBD2. V trimming: 1 base; J trimming: 4 bases; junction bases outside the gene matches: 9. CDR1 is LNHDA and CDR2 is SQIVND in the germline V gene (reference sequence). The CDR3 is made up of 16 amino acids. In nucleotides, the CDR3 is TGTGCCAGTAGTATAGTTTTAACTAGCGGTGCGTACGAGCAGTACTTC. Encoded protein: CASSIVLTSGAYEQYF. Full variable domain (outside the CDR3, taken from reference TRBV19 and TRBJ2-7): DGGITQSPKYLFRKEGQNVTLSCEQNLNHDAMYWYRQDPGQGLRLIYYSQIVNDFQKGDIAEGYSVSREKKESFPLTVTSAQKNPTAFYLCASSIVLTSGAYEQYFGPGTRLTVT.

The genes are TRBV5-4 and TRBJ2-7, with 7 bases aligning to TRBD1. The length of the CDR3 is 14 residues. Germline V gene sequence: CDR1 SGHNT, CDR2 YYREEE (reference sequence). The V gene end was trimmed by 0 bases and the J gene end by 6 bases; junction bases not matched to a gene: 6. CDR3 bases: TGTGCCAGCAGCTTGGAAGACAGGGATGGCGAGCAGTACTTC. It is translated as CASSLEDRDGEQYF.

A word on this clone: The sample holds other DNA sequences that translate to the same CDR3. The chain links TRBV7-2 to TRBJ1-2; D remains unclear. V was trimmed by 1 base and J by 4 bases, leaving 7 bases between them. The CDR3 is 13 amino acids. Per germline, CDR1 SGHTA and CDR2 FQGNSA. Here the CDR3 DNA reads TGTGCCAGCAGCTTAGTGACGGGCTATGGCTACACCTTC. Its translation: CASSLVTGYGYTF.

The gene calls are TRBV5-6 and TRBJ2-7; D gene unclear. Trimming took 0 bases from V and 3 from J, leaving 7 bases between them. This CDR3 spans 13 amino acids. Germline values: CDR1 SGHDT, CDR2 YYEEEE. The CDR3 loop reads CASSLVLSYEQYF. The CDR3 DNA reads TGTGCCAGCAGCTTGGTACTGAGCTACGAGCAGTACTTC.

The chain joins TRBV15 to TRBJ1-2; TRBD1 agrees at 7 bases. The CDR3 length is 14 residues. With V trimmed by 5 bases and J by 4 bases, 7 bases remained unmatched. The germline V gene encodes CDR1 LNHNV and CDR2 YYDKDF (reference sequence). CDR3 in amino acids: CATSSQQGSYGYTF. The DNA of the CDR3 is TGTGCCACCAGCTCCCAACAGGGGTCCTATGGCTACACCTTC.

The CDR3 here is CASSVPLSGANVLTF. In DNA form, the CDR3 reads TGTGCCAGCAGCGTCCCCCTCTCTGGGGCCAACGTCCTGACTTTC. The chain couples TRBV28 to TRBJ2-6; D remains ambiguous. Germline V gene data show CDR1 as MDHEN and CDR2 as SYDVKM. V lost 6 bases and J 0 bases, leaving 9 bases between the germline ends. The CDR3 has 15 amino acids.

The chain has TRBV27 and TRBJ1-5; 7 positions match TRBD1. Germline loops: CDR1 MNHEY, CDR2 SMNVEV (reference sequence). V was pared by 5 bases and J by 1 base, with 5 bases of the junction left unmatched. CDR3 length: 15 amino acids. The CDR3 reads CASSTYRGSNQPQHF. CDR3 nucleotide sequence: TGTGCCAGCAGTACGTACAGGGGCAGCAATCAGCCCCAGCATTTT.

V gene TRBV7-9 combines with J gene TRBJ2-2; 7 bases line up with TRBD2. The V gene's germline CDR1 is SEHNR and CDR2 FQNEAQ (reference sequence). Unmatched junction bases numbered 6, after V lost 1 base and J lost 7 bases. CDR3 length: 15 residues. Here the CDR3 DNA reads TGTGCCAGCAGCTTAGGCGGGAGAGTGAGCGGGGAGCTGTTTTTT. It yields the protein CASSLGGRVSGELFF.

CDR3 protein: CASSLGTSGGPLGDTQYF. The CDR3 nucleotides are TGTGCCAGCAGCTTAGGGACTAGCGGGGGGCCCCTCGGAGATACGCAGTATTTT. The J gene is TRBJ2-3, the V gene TRBV7-6; TRBD2 aligns across 14 bases. The CDR3 contains 18 residues. Germline CDR1 is SGHVS and CDR2 is FNYEAQ. V trimming: 1 base; J trimming: 5 bases; junction bases outside the gene matches: 8.

V is TRBV2 and J is TRBJ2-3, with 8 bases matching TRBD1. In germline, CDR1 is SNHLY, CDR2 FYNNEI. The V and J ends lost 11 bases and 7 bases, in that order; junction bases with no gene match: 11. The CDR3 has 13 residues. The CDR3 sequence: CALTRGRSNTQYF. Written as DNA, the CDR3 is TGTGCCCTTACCAGGGGGCGGTCTAATACGCAGTATTTT.

This chain joins TRBV7-2 and TRBJ2-3; D not resolved. The CDR3 is 17 residues long. Deletions cut 1 base from V and 5 bases from J, with 19 bases between. Germline CDR1 is SGHTA and CDR2 is FQGNSA. The CDR3 DNA follows: TGTGCCAGCAGCTTAGGGCCTTTCGACCCCACGGGAGATACGCAGTATTTT. Residues: CASSLGPFDPTGDTQYF.

J is TRBJ1-2 and V is TRBV7-2; TRBD1 is a possible D gene (5 bases). The CDR3 extends over 18 amino acids. The germline V gene has CDR1 SGHTA and CDR2 FQGNSA. V lost 1 base and J lost 3, with 21 bases in between. CDR3 region: CASSLEEGYGGGDYGYTF. DNA of the CDR3: TGTGCCAGCAGCTTAGAAGAGGGGTACGGGGGTGGCGACTATGGCTACACCTTC.

This chain links TRBV15 with TRBJ1-2; 8 bases are a match to TRBD1. This CDR3 spans 17 amino acids. CDR1 and CDR2 (germline): LNHNV, YYDKDF (reference sequence). Losses at the gene ends were 6 bases for V and 5 bases for J; bases not matched to a gene: 17. In nucleotides, the CDR3 is TGTGCCACCAGTGCGGCCAGGGGGCGCGGAATTGGATATGGCTACACCTTC. It specifies CATSAARGRGIGYGYTF.

This clone appeared once. The chain recombines TRBV5-1 with TRBJ2-1; 8 bases line up with TRBD2. The CDR3 covers 17 residues. Looked up from germline, CDR1 is SGHRS and CDR2 is YFSETQ. V shed 1 base and J 6 bases; nucleotides not matched to a gene: 12. CDR3 DNA sequence: TGCGCCAGCAGCTTGACCTTAGCGGGGACCCCTAGCAATGAGCAGTTCTTC. Encoded protein: CASSLTLAGTPSNEQFF.

The V and J genes are TRBV9 and TRBJ2-7; 10 nucleotides align to TRBD2. CDR3 length: 14 amino acids. CDR1 is SGDLS, CDR2 YYNGEE, per germline. Trimming removed 0 bases from V and 4 bases from J; junction bases left unmatched: 1. In DNA form, the CDR3 reads TGTGCCAGCAGCGTAGGTAGCGGGGGGTACGAGCAGTACTTC. This sequence encodes CASSVGSGGYEQYF.

This chain links TRBV2 with TRBJ2-3, with D maybe TRBD2 (5 bases). Trimming shortened V by 7 bases and J by 1 base, and 9 bases separated the two germline ends. This CDR3 region has 13 residues. Germline loops: CDR1 SNHLY, CDR2 FYNNEI. In nucleotides, the CDR3 is TGTGCCAGCATGGACTCTGGCACAGATACGCAGTATTTT. Residues: CASMDSGTDTQYF. Filled out from reference TRBV2 and TRBJ2-3, the complete variable domain reads EPEVTQTPSHQVTQMGQEVILRCVPISNHLYFYWYRQILGQKVEFLVSFYNNEISEKSEIFDDQFSVERPDGSNFTLKIRSTKLEDSAMYFCASMDSGTDTQYFGPGTRLTVL.

The sample holds one count of this clone. The chain couples TRBV6-1 to TRBJ2-7; D gene uncertain. Trimming pared 2 bases from V and 12 bases from J, leaving 14 bases between. Looked up from germline, CDR1 is MNHNS and CDR2 is SASEGT. The CDR3 consists of 12 residues. CDR3 in DNA: TGTGCCAGCAGTGAAAGTTTACCCACGGTGTACTTC. Translating it yields CASSESLPTVYF.

This chain uses TRBV18 with TRBJ2-7; 7 bases align to TRBD1. This CDR3 has 13 amino acids. Looked up from germline, CDR1 is KGHSH and CDR2 is LQKENI. V lost 6 bases to trimming and J lost 3 bases; unmatched junction nucleotides: 5. CDR3 sequence: CASSEGDSYEQYF. In DNA form, the CDR3 reads TGTGCCAGCTCGGAAGGGGACAGCTACGAGCAGTACTTC.

J is TRBJ2-1 and V is TRBV13; TRBD1 aligns across 7 bases. The CDR3 is made up of 14 amino acids. After removal of 6 bases from V and 2 bases from J, the junction contained 4 bases not matched to a gene. Germline assignment: CDR1 PRHDT and CDR2 FYEKMQ (reference sequence). The CDR3 sequence: CASSYGQAYNEQFF. The CDR3 bases are TGTGCCAGCAGTTACGGACAGGCCTACAATGAGCAGTTCTTC.

The V call is TRBV27, the J call TRBJ2-7; 9 bases agree with TRBD1. Germline V gives CDR1 MNHEY, CDR2 SMNVEV (reference sequence). The J segment lost 4 bases and the V segment lost 3 bases, leaving 19 bases of the junction unmatched. The CDR3 spans 19 residues. CDR3 nucleotide sequence: TGTGCCAGCAGTTTTAAATTAGCTTCAGCGCGGGACAGGGAATACGAGCAGTACTTC. Translation: CASSFKLASARDREYEQYF.

This chain links TRBV19 with TRBJ1-5, with D possibly matching TRBD1 (6 bases). Germline V lookup: CDR1 LNHDA, CDR2 SQIVND (reference sequence). CDR3 length: 14 residues. V was pared by 3 bases and J by 6 bases, with 12 bases between. The CDR3 DNA is TGTGCCAGTAGTATGCGGGCAGGGGTTCAGCCCCAGCATTTT. Amino acids: CASSMRAGVQPQHF.